This T cell receptor (beta chain) was observed in a study of shared clonotypes between healthy human individuals (dated by TCRdb to 2019 to 2021). Regarding the complete study: A couple of women and three men aged 18 to 49 years were included in the cohort. Leukapheresis yielded between about 0.85 and 9.5 billion PBMCs per donor. Blood TCR repertoires of several healthy adults were deeply sequenced to estimate repertoire size and the extent of clonotype sharing between individuals. Different laboratories and diverse techniques were used to prepare libraries and sequence TCR repertoires, to increase sequencing depth and limit assay-specific biases. For each donor, CD4 naive and CD4 memory were each run on three plates, CD8 naive on two plates, and CD8 memory on one plate.

The CDR3 contains 17 residues, cysteine and phenylalanine counted. Kept here is only the CDR3 DNA, which spans 51 bases and is read in frame from base 1. For CDR1 and CDR2, the germline V gene lists SGHTA and FQGNSA. Here V drops 5 bases and J drops 2 bases, and the junction holds 11 bases not matched to any gene. Using the deep immunoSEQ assay, multiplex PCR amplified TCR CDR3 regions from genomic DNA. Genomic DNA extracted from each cell subset was distributed evenly over all wells of several immunoSEQ 96-well plates, and each plate served as one replicate. Each replicate PCR for sorted subsets received about 0.2 ug genomic DNA, equal to some 32,000 T cell genomes. The purified libraries were quantified using a Qubit 3.0 fluorometer, sized with a Bioanalyzer 2100, and then quantified again using the KAPA Library Quantification kit. Each immunoSEQ 96-well plate was sequenced on its own single-read 150-cycle Illumina NextSeq 550 flow cell. In the source study's methods: Because only junctional sequences without quality scores were contained in the immunoSEQ output, filtering matching that applied to full-length reads could not be performed. To assign V/J genes and CDR3, sequences were annotated against IMGT germline references using PyIR, a Python wrapper for IgBLAST v1.9. Reads with weak V/J assignments (E-value above 1e-6), missing CDR3, stop codons, out-of-frame junctions, or ambiguous translated residues were removed. V3J clonotypes were defined as sequences sharing the same inferred V gene, J gene, and CDR3 amino acid sequence. To compute the percentage overlap between repertoires, the number of shared unique clonotypes was divided by the size of the smaller repertoire. Repertoire richness was assessed with RTK rarefaction, the Chao1 estimator, and Recon v2.1 estimates of unobserved clonotypes. For all TCRbeta clonotypes obtained by the gDNA method from a few donors, generation probabilities were computed with OLGA. The immuneACCESS repertoire file appears here via TCRdb, limited to in-frame rearrangements. These files lack a portion of the clones; in checked studies, under half of the deficit traces to unresolved V genes, and the cause of the others is not known. V and J calls and clone size are those listed in that table; D and trimming were worked out from the DNA. For this sample there are millions of clones; approximately 94% appear just once. Clones ranked in the top ten supply about 0.13% of the sample.

Overall results and qualifications from the work: Pairwise subsampling indicated that sequencing depth was expected to affect the degree of clonotype sharing among donors. Naive subsets generally had larger estimated clonotype richness than memory subsets. Incomplete sequencing was indicated by rarefaction of sorted-subset datasets, despite the large sequencing depth. Only blood was sampled, and tissue TCR repertoires likely differ from those in blood. Approximately 5% of naive CD4, around 4% of naive CD8, 2.3% of memory CD4, and 0.35% to 0.5% of memory CD8 clonotypes were shared across a few donors. Compared with non-shared clonotypes, the clonotypes found in all four sorted-subset donors had higher generation probabilities. Because the study included a small number of donors, the genetic and exposure-history diversity represented was limited.

Regarding this clone: It lacks a known antigen. Base qualities are not provided; no much larger clone lies one nucleotide away.

Donors were healthy HIV-negative adults with no recently reported acute infections or vaccinations. All donors were Caucasian adults living in Nashville, Tennessee, USA. CD4+ T cells were enriched by magnetic negative selection; naive cells were then positively selected on CD45RA, and the negative fraction formed the memory subset. Blood was obtained by leukapheresis, after which PBMCs were separated by Ficoll-Histopaque density gradient centrifugation and cryopreserved in liquid nitrogen vapor phase. Analytical flow cytometry was used to check the purity and quantity of each magnetically sorted T cell population. From each sorted fraction, genomic DNA was isolated and quantified by UV absorbance on a Nanodrop 2000c.

The sequenced sample was naive CD4+ T cells sorted from blood. What this sample's cell subset or site label stands for: CD45RA+ positively selected. The clonotype comes from a man between 18 and 29 years old in good health. The V and J segments used are TRBV7-2 and TRBJ2-2; a stretch of 7 junction bases matches TRBD2. The CDR3 region: CASSTRTGGLNTGELFF. The nucleotide sequence is given as TGTGCCAGCAGCACTCGAACGGGAGGCCTAAACACCGGGGAGCTGTTTTTT.